A single sample gave rise to the 30 T cell receptor beta chains below, sequenced in a study of T cell clonality in common variable immunodeficiency. Data came from immunoSEQ multiplex PCR; TCRdb stores just in-frame clones and leaves some out. The profile covers some 44,000 clones, none occurring a single time. Sample: peripheral blood mononuclear cells. Receptor source: a person aged 18 to 75 in good health.

This clone was counted many times. A junction end diverges from the germline sequence, so it may reflect a read error. The CDR3 region is CASSPMQGPNEKLFF. The CDR3 DNA, read in part, is TGCGCCAGCAGCCCGATGCAGGGTCCGAATGAAAAA. V and J are TRBV4-2 and TRBJ1-4; D might be TRBD1 (5 bases). The read falls 3 residues short of the CDR3 end, and the missing part is taken from the germline J gene. The CDR3 spans 15 residues. CDR1 LGHNA and CDR2 YNFKEQ come from the germline V gene.

This clone was counted at least ten times. Coverage ceases 3 residues before the CDR3 finishes, and the germline J gene fills in the end. The rearrangement uses TRBV7-9 and TRBJ2-5; 11 nucleotides align to TRBD2. V shed 3 bases, J shed 5 bases, and the junction held 5 bases outside the gene matches. In germline, CDR1 is SEHNR, CDR2 FQNEAQ (reference sequence). The length of the CDR3 is 15 residues. CDR3 protein: CASSFVTSGVETQYF. The covered CDR3 bases are TGTGCCAGCAGCTTCGTGACTAGCGGGGTGGAGACC.

As for this clone: Read data end 3 residues before the CDR3 end; the end is taken from the germline J gene. The same CDR3 is also encoded by other DNA sequences in this sample. V is TRBV20-1 and J is TRBJ1-1; perhaps TRBD1 as D (5 bases). The length of the CDR3 is 14 residues. The germline CDR1 and CDR2 sequences are DFQATT and SNEGSKA (reference sequence). Incomplete CDR3 DNA: TGCAGTGCTAGAGGTCGGGACTCGAGAGAGACA. Translated, it gives CSARGRDSRET. The full CDR3 protein is CSARGRDSRETAFF.

There are a few counts of this clone. CDR3 sequence: CASSLSLAQPYGQYF. Partial CDR3 DNA: TGTGCCAGCAGCTTATCTCTCGCGCAACCCTATGGT. The gene calls are TRBV7-9 and TRBJ2-4; no definite D call. Sequencing ends 3 residues short of the CDR3 end; the germline J gene provides the rest. Looked up from germline, CDR1 is SEHNR and CDR2 is FQNEAQ (reference sequence). The CDR3 spans 15 residues.

This clone was seen repeatedly, ten times or more. Read data end 3 residues before the CDR3 end; the end is taken from the germline J gene. This rearrangement joins TRBV2 to TRBJ1-2; 7 bases are a match to TRBD1. Losses at the gene ends were 5 bases for V and 3 bases for J; bases not matched to a gene: 9. CDR3 length: 15 residues. The germline gives CDR1 SNHLY, CDR2 FYNNEI. Partial CDR3 DNA: TGTGCCAGCAGTAACCTAAACACAGGGGACTATGGC. This sequence encodes CASSNLNTGDYG. The whole CDR3 protein reads CASSNLNTGDYGYTF.

In its sample, this clone was seen many times. The read ends 3 residues shy of where the CDR3 ends; the end is completed using the germline J gene. The genes are TRBV7-2 and TRBJ1-6; 10 bases line up with TRBD1. Trimming removed 5 bases from V and 7 bases from J; junction bases left unmatched: 5. The CDR3 length is 15 residues. Germline V gene sequence: CDR1 SGHTA, CDR2 FQGNSA. CDR3 loop: CASSLDRGGNSPLHF. The CDR3 bases that were read are TGTGCCAGCAGCCTGGACAGGGGGGGAAATTCACCC. Full variable domain (remainder filled in from reference TRBV7-2 and TRBJ1-6): GAGVSQSPSNKVTEKGKDVELRCDPISGHTALYWYRQSLGQGLEFLIYFQGNSAPDKSGLPSDRFSAERTGGSVSTLTIQRTQQEDSAVYLCASSLDRGGNSPLHFGNGTRLTVT.

This clone occurred many times. The read falls 3 residues short of the CDR3 end, and the missing part is taken from the germline J gene. This rearrangement joins TRBV20-1 to TRBJ1-5; 7 positions match TRBD1. The CDR3 is 13 residues long. CDR1 is DFQATT and CDR2 is SNEGSKA in the germline V gene (reference sequence). V shed 5 bases, J shed 9 bases, and the junction held 10 bases outside the gene matches. CDR3 DNA, as far as it was read: TGCAGTGCTTCCCGGGACAGTCCTCTGCCC. It encodes CSASRDSPLP. In full, the CDR3 reads CSASRDSPLPQHF.

In this sample, this clone turned up many times. The CDR3 end falls 3 residues outside the read, so it is completed with the germline J gene. The J gene is TRBJ1-6, the V gene TRBV5-1; D might be TRBD1 (6 bases). CDR1 and CDR2 from the germline V gene are SGHRS and YFSETQ. The CDR3 length is 16 residues. V was shortened by 1 base and J by 3 bases, with 11 bases between the two germline ends. Incomplete CDR3 DNA: TGCGCCAGCAGCTTGATGGACAGAAGCTATAATTCACCC. Translating gives CASSLMDRSYNSP. The CDR3, in full, reads CASSLMDRSYNSPLHF.

For this clone: From the germline J gene comes the end of the CDR3, since the read stops 3 residues before it. The chain joins TRBV5-5 to TRBJ2-3, with TRBD1 matching 8 bases. Germline V gene sequence: CDR1 SGHKS, CDR2 YYEKEE (reference sequence). The CDR3 loop spans 14 amino acids. The CDR3 protein is CASSTGQGVETQYF. CDR3 DNA (partial): TGTGCCAGCAGCACCGGACAGGGTGTGGAGACG. Filled out from reference TRBV5-5 and TRBJ2-3, the complete variable domain reads DAGVTQSPTHLIKTRGQQVTLRCSPISGHKSVSWYQQVLGQGPQFIFQYYEKEERGRGNFPDRFSARQFPNYSSELNVNALLLGDSALYLCASSTGQGVETQYFGPGTRLTVL.

This clone was counted ten times or more. The CDR3 goes on 3 residues after the read ends, and that part is filled in from the germline J gene. This chain connects TRBV5-1 to TRBJ1-1, with 7 bases lining up with TRBD1. V lost 5 bases and J lost 5; bases outside the gene matches: 9. The CDR3 covers 14 residues. Looked up from germline, CDR1 is SGHRS and CDR2 is YFSETQ. The DNA read from the CDR3 is TGCGCCAGCAGTTCTACAGGGGCCAGGACTGAA. This encodes CASSSTGARTE. The whole CDR3 sequence is CASSSTGARTEAFF.

The table lists this clone with many counts. The CDR3: CSARQGREQPQHF. CDR3 bases read: TGCAGTGCTAGACAGGGAAGGGAGCAGCCC. The genes are TRBV20-1 and TRBJ1-5, with D perhaps TRBD1 (5 bases). The CDR3 end is not reached by the read, which stops 3 residues before it; the germline J gene fills it in. Germline assignment: CDR1 DFQATT and CDR2 SNEGSKA (reference sequence). CDR3 length equals 13 residues. Trimming pared 2 bases from V and 7 bases from J, leaving 12 bases between.

Many counts were recorded for this clone. The CDR3 sequence is CASSPVYRAPTEQYF. The CDR3 DNA, read in part, is TGTGCCAGCTCACCAGTTTACAGGGCGCCTACCGAG. The chain is built from TRBV18 and TRBJ2-7, with D possibly being TRBD1 (6 bases). The read comes to an end 3 residues before the CDR3 does, leaving the germline J gene to fill in the end. V was shortened by 2 bases and J by 6 bases, with 17 bases between the two germline ends. CDR3 length equals 15 residues. CDR1 and CDR2 from the germline V gene are KGHSH and LQKENI.

This clone was detected ten times or more. The read ends 3 residues shy of where the CDR3 ends; the end is completed using the germline J gene. The V call is TRBV13, the J call TRBJ1-3, with 8 bases matching TRBD1. J gave up 0 bases and V 0 bases, and 10 bases lay outside the gene matches. From germline, CDR1 is PRHDT and CDR2 FYEKMQ (reference sequence). The CDR3 loop spans 19 amino acids. CDR3 DNA (partial): TGTGCCAGCAGCTTAGGGACAGGGGTCGGCAGAATCTCTGGAAACACC. This codes for CASSLGTGVGRISGNT. The full CDR3 sequence reads CASSLGTGVGRISGNTIYF.

The table lists this clone with many counts. The missing CDR3 end, 3 residues past where the read stops, is filled in from the germline J gene. The V call is TRBV7-3, the J call TRBJ2-5, with D possibly TRBD1 on 6 matching bases. V was trimmed by 1 base and J by 3 bases, leaving 6 bases between them. This CDR3 contains 13 residues. Germline CDR1 is SGHTA and CDR2 is FQGTGA. The CDR3 spells CASSLRTEETQYF. The DNA read from the CDR3 is TGTGCCAGCAGCTTAAGGACAGAAGAGACC.

This clone was seen repeatedly, ten times or more. The read falls 3 residues short of the CDR3 end, and the missing part is taken from the germline J gene. The chain combines TRBV5-1 with TRBJ2-3, with D possibly matching TRBD2 (6 bases). The germline V and J ends were trimmed by 0 bases and 0 bases, with 8 bases remaining between them. CDR3 size: 15 residues. CDR1 and CDR2 (germline): SGHRS, YFSETQ. The sequenced part of the CDR3 DNA is TGCGCCAGCAGCTTGGCCGGGGGAAGCACAGATACG. Translation gives CASSLAGGSTDT. The full CDR3 reads CASSLAGGSTDTQYF.

Many counts were recorded for this clone. The read finishes 3 residues shy of the CDR3 end, and the germline J gene is used to complete it. This rearrangement joins TRBV4-1 to TRBJ1-4; D uncertain. V was shortened by 4 bases and J by 8 bases, with 8 bases between the two germline ends. This CDR3 has 12 residues. Germline V gives CDR1 MGHRA, CDR2 YSYEKL. The covered CDR3 bases are TGCGCCAGCAGCCCGGGGAGAGAAAAA. It is translated as CASSPGREK. The CDR3 reads in full as CASSPGREKLFF.

Ten or more counts support this clone. The read ends 3 residues before the CDR3 terminus; that terminus is restored from the germline J gene. This chain connects TRBV6-1 to TRBJ1-5; tentatively, D is TRBD1 (5 bases). Trimming cost V 4 bases and J 6 bases, with 13 bases left between them. CDR1 is MNHNS and CDR2 is SASEGT in the germline V gene. The CDR3 runs to 14 residues. CDR3 DNA, as far as it was read: TGTGCCAGCAGTGGGACACCGTCCCCTCAGCCC. The encoded protein is CASSGTPSPQP. The entire CDR3 protein is CASSGTPSPQPQHF.

Many counts were recorded for this clone. The read terminates 3 residues ahead of where the CDR3 ends, so the germline J gene completes it. The gene calls are TRBV7-7 and TRBJ1-2; TRBD1 aligns across 10 bases. The germline V gene encodes CDR1 SSHAT and CDR2 FNYEAQ (reference sequence). This CDR3 comprises 14 residues. CDR3 bases read: TGTGCCAGCAGGCCTCCGGGACAGGGGCGCGAC. Its translation: CASRPPGQGRD. The full-length CDR3 reads as CASRPPGQGRDYTF. The complete variable domain, with remaining parts taken from reference TRBV7-7 and TRBJ1-2, reads GAGVSQSPRYKVTKRGQDVTLRCDPISSHATLYWYQQALGQGPEFLTYFNYEAQPDKSGLPSDRFSAERPEGSISTLTIQRTEQRDSAMYRCASRPPGQGRDYTFGSGTRLTVV.

In this sample, this clone turned up many times. The read ends 3 residues early relative to the CDR3; the germline J gene fills the gap. The chain combines TRBV29-1 with TRBJ2-1; D not certain. The CDR3 covers 10 residues. CDR1 SQVTM and CDR2 ANQGSEA come from the germline V gene. Trimming cost V 3 bases and J 7 bases, with 4 bases left between them. CDR3 DNA (partial): TGCAGCGTTGATCGGAATGAG. Translated, it gives CSVDRNE. The CDR3 in its entirety is CSVDRNEQFF.

This clone was detected many times. The observed sequence ends 3 residues before the CDR3 terminus, with the missing tail filled in from the germline J gene. This chain connects TRBV7-3 to TRBJ1-6, with TRBD1 identical over 7 bases. This CDR3 is 19 amino acids long. J was trimmed by 5 bases and V by 1 base; bases with no gene match: 14. Germline V CDR1 and CDR2: SGHTA, FQGTGA. The CDR3: CASSLRPFSPGTDNSPLHF. Incomplete CDR3 DNA: TGTGCCAGCAGCTTAAGGCCGTTCTCTCCCGGGACAGATAATTCACCC.

This clone was detected ten times or more. The CDR3 end falls 3 residues outside the read, so it is completed with the germline J gene. The chain employs TRBV28 and TRBJ1-1, with D possibly TRBD1 on 5 matching bases. The CDR3 contains 12 residues. V was trimmed by 6 bases and J by 4 bases, leaving 9 bases between them. In germline, CDR1 is MDHEN, CDR2 SYDVKM. CDR3 region: CASRAGPTEAFF. The covered CDR3 bases are TGTGCCAGCAGGGCAGGGCCCACTGAA. Full variable domain (outside the CDR3, taken from reference TRBV28 and TRBJ1-1): DVKVTQSSRYLVKRTGEKVFLECVQDMDHENMFWYRQDPGLGLRLIYFSYDVKMKEKGDIPEGYSVSREKKERFSLILESASTNQTSMYLCASRAGPTEAFFGQGTRLTVV.

With respect to this clone: Read coverage stops 3 residues before the CDR3 terminus; the germline J gene supplies the remainder. V usage is TRBV10-2 and J usage is TRBJ1-1; no reliable D call. Trimming stripped 0 bases from V and 1 base from J, with 6 bases between. The CDR3 totals 14 residues. Per the germline V gene, CDR1 is WSHSY and CDR2 is SAAADI. The sequenced part of the CDR3 DNA is TGCGCCAGCAGTGAGTCGTGGGCGAACACTGAA. Protein sequence: CASSESWANTE. The complete CDR3 protein is CASSESWANTEAFF.

This clone was observed many times. The observed sequence ends 3 residues before the CDR3 terminus, with the missing tail filled in from the germline J gene. V usage is TRBV18 and J usage is TRBJ1-2; D is ambiguous. This CDR3 is built from 13 residues. Trimming stripped 3 bases from V and 0 bases from J, with 5 bases between. Germline lookup yields CDR1 KGHSH and CDR2 LQKENI. CDR3 DNA (partial): TGTGCCAGCTCACCCACAGCTAACTATGGC. Its protein is CASSPTANYG. The CDR3 in its entirety is CASSPTANYGYTF.

This clone was observed at least ten times. The DNA ends 3 residues before the CDR3 does, and the rest of the CDR3 is filled in from the germline J gene. The chain employs TRBV5-5 and TRBJ1-1; D gene unclear. The germline gives CDR1 SGHKS, CDR2 YYEKEE (reference sequence). This CDR3 has 13 residues. The V end was cut by 1 base, the J end by 0 bases, with 4 bases between. CDR3 bases read: TGTGCCAGCAGCTTGAATATGAACACTGAA. It is translated as CASSLNMNTE. The full CDR3 protein is CASSLNMNTEAFF.

At least ten counts were recorded for this clone. The sequence runs out 3 residues before the end of the CDR3; the remainder is reconstructed from the germline J gene. The V call is TRBV7-9, the J call TRBJ1-1; D ambiguous. The CDR3 runs 11 residues. Germline CDR1 reads SEHNR; CDR2 reads FQNEAQ (reference sequence). Trimming took off 8 bases at V and 5 bases at J, with 9 bases between the two ends. Partial CDR3 DNA: TGTGCCAGCTCGGCGGAGACTGAA. It codes for CASSAETE. The complete CDR3 reads CASSAETEAFF.

This clone was detected ten times or more. Read sequence stops 3 residues before the CDR3 end, and the germline J gene provides the missing end. The chain has TRBV10-3 and TRBJ2-6; the D is unclear. Trimming took 3 bases from V and 0 from J, leaving 6 bases between them. The CDR3 is 15 amino acids. Germline CDR1 and CDR2: ENHRY and SYGVKD. The CDR3 is CAISEYGSGANVLTF. The CDR3 DNA, read in part, is TGTGCCATCAGTGAATACGGCTCTGGGGCCAACGTC.

This clone was seen ten or more times. The DNA ends 3 residues before the CDR3 does, and the rest of the CDR3 is filled in from the germline J gene. The V and J genes are TRBV2 and TRBJ2-5; a weak D match, TRBD1 (5 bases). Trimming stripped 2 bases from V and 5 bases from J, with 18 bases between. Germline loops: CDR1 SNHLY, CDR2 FYNNEI. The CDR3 spans 16 residues. The CDR3 loop reads CASSERSRAVGETQYF. Incomplete CDR3 DNA: TGTGCCAGCAGTGAACGATCCAGGGCCGTTGGGGAGACC.

This clone was detected ten times or more. Read coverage stops 3 residues before the CDR3 terminus; the germline J gene supplies the remainder. The rearrangement joins TRBV5-1 to TRBJ2-1; D call uncertain. The germline V gene has CDR1 SGHRS and CDR2 YFSETQ. The CDR3 consists of 13 residues. Trimming stripped 5 bases from V and 4 bases from J, with 10 bases between. The CDR3 DNA, read in part, is TGCGCCAGCAGGTCCGTAGGGTACAATGAG. Translated: CASRSVGYNE. The whole CDR3 is CASRSVGYNEQFF.

This clone was observed many times. The sequenced CDR3 bases are TGCGCCAGCTCCTCAGCCGGACAGTCTAATGAAAAA. This encodes CASSSAGQSNEK. The full CDR3 protein reads CASSSAGQSNEKLFF. The chain has TRBV23-1 and TRBJ1-4, with D possibly TRBD1 on 6 matching bases. Read data end 3 residues before the CDR3 end; the end is taken from the germline J gene. TRBV23-1 is an open reading frame, and its role is uncertain. V was trimmed by 8 bases and J by 3 bases, leaving 16 bases between them. The CDR3 is 15 amino acids.

This clone was detected a few times. With the read ending 3 residues before the CDR3 end, the germline J gene is used to fill in that end. This rearrangement joins TRBV7-3 to TRBJ2-4; maybe TRBD1 (5 bases). CDR3 length: 13 amino acids. From germline, CDR1 is SGHTA and CDR2 FQGTGA. The CDR3 sequence: CASSYGHNYGQYF. The sequenced part of the CDR3 DNA is TGTGCCAGCAGCTATGGACATAACTATGGT.